This is a list of T cell receptor beta chains from one sample in a study of blood T cell repertoires in COVID-19. The data were produced by immunoSEQ multiplex PCR, yet TCRdb's version contains in-frame clones alone and is incomplete. The table shows 250,000 to 300,000 clones, with more than 80% occurring only once. Material for sequencing was peripheral blood. These TCRs come from a woman in her forties with acute or convalescent COVID-19. Both conserved end residues are part of each CDR3. The order of the fields is clone size, D gene, CDR3 length, V gene, J gene, CDR3 protein, CDR3 DNA. A D gene is named only where the DNA matches it firmly. Size is stated for part of the rows, as once, few or many counts, or as a class when the clone is expanded.

>.|TRBD2|15|TRBV3-1/TRBV3-2|TRBJ2-2
CASSLSGGASWELFF
TGTGCCAGCAGCCTTAGCGGGGGGGCCTCATGGGAGCTGTTTTTT
>.|.|17|TRBV9|TRBJ2-1
CASSVDWGGHFSNEQFF
TGTGCCAGCAGCGTAGATTGGGGGGGACACTTTAGCAATGAGCAGTTCTTC
>.|.|15|TRBV7-9|TRBJ1-1
CASSSLAQLGPEAFF
TGTGCCAGCAGCTCACTAGCTCAACTGGGCCCTGAAGCTTTCTTT
>.|.|13|TRBV30|TRBJ1-3
CAWVRVAGNTIYF
TGTGCCTGGGTTCGAGTGGCTGGAAACACCATATATTTT
>.|.|15|TRBV2|TRBJ2-2
CASSAGTPNTGELFF
TGTGCCAGCAGCGCCGGGACTCCGAACACCGGGGAGCTGTTTTTT
>.|TRBD1|13|TRBV10-1|TRBJ1-1
CASSERGDRDAFF
TGCGCCAGCAGTGAGCGTGGGGACAGGGATGCTTTCTTT
>.|TRBD2|17|TRBV3-1/TRBV3-2|TRBJ2-3
CASSPILGLADTDTQYF
TGTGCCAGCAGCCCAATACTAGGACTAGCGGACACAGATACGCAGTATTTT
>.|TRBD1|14|TRBV9|TRBJ1-2
CASSSQDRGPSNLF
TGTGCCAGCAGCTCCCAGGACAGGGGGCCGTCTAACTTGTTC
>.|.|15|TRBV10-3|TRBJ1-2
CAISARQDLNYGYTF
TGTGCCATCAGTGCTCGACAGGATCTTAACTATGGCTACACCTTC
>.|.|15|TRBV6-1|TRBJ1-3
CASSEGHLSGNTIYF
TGTGCCAGCAGTGAAGGGCACCTCTCTGGAAACACCATATATTTT
>.|.|14|TRBV19|TRBJ1-5
CASSHRERDQPQHF
TGTGCCAGTAGTCACAGGGAGAGGGATCAGCCCCAGCATTTT
>.|TRBD1|14|TRBV5-1|TRBJ1-2
CASRSGQLNYGYTF
TGCGCCAGCAGATCGGGACAGCTTAACTATGGCTACACCTTC
>.|.|13|TRBV10-2|TRBJ1-3
CASSEKGVDTIYF
TGCGCCAGCAGTGAGAAGGGGGTAGACACCATATATTTT
>.|.|15|TRBV7-8|TRBJ1-2
CASSTARGPYYGYTF
TGTGCCAGCAGCACTGCCAGGGGACCCTATTATGGCTACACCTTC
>.|.|12|TRBV10-3|TRBJ1-1
CAFRGEGTEAFF
TGTGCCTTCAGAGGGGAAGGGACTGAAGCTTTCTTT
>.|TRBD2|20|TRBV19|TRBJ2-3
CASSIGVAGDPVTITDTQYF
TGTGCCAGTAGTATAGGGGTAGCGGGGGACCCGGTAACCATTACAGATACGCAGTATTTT
>.|.|13|TRBV6-1|TRBJ1-2
CASSEPVLNGYTF
TGTGCCAGCAGTGAACCGGTCCTGAATGGCTACACCTTC
>.|.|13|TRBV11-1|TRBJ1-1
CASSFQEATEAFF
TGTGCCAGCAGCTTCCAGGAGGCCACTGAAGCTTTCTTT
>.|.|13|TRBV28|TRBJ1-1
CASRKQGNTEAFF
TGTGCCAGCAGAAAACAGGGGAACACTGAAGCTTTCTTT
>.|TRBD1|14|TRBV5-6|TRBJ1-4
CASTYGTGTVGLFF
TGTGCCAGCACCTATGGGACAGGGACGGTTGGCCTGTTTTTT
>.|.|14|TRBV6-5|TRBJ1-4
CASSLQGFGEKLFF
TGTGCCAGCAGTTTACAGGGCTTTGGTGAAAAACTGTTTTTT
>once|.|12|TRBV24-1|TRBJ2-3
CATSGARHTQYF
TGTGCCACCAGTGGGGCTCGACATACGCAGTATTTT
>few|.|14|TRBV6-2/TRBV6-3|TRBJ1-4
CASSYDSQSEKLFF
TGTGCCAGCAGTTACGACTCCCAATCGGAAAAACTGTTTTTT
>.|.|15|TRBV19|TRBJ2-1
CASSIPGGNYNEQFF
TGTGCCAGTAGTATCCCCGGAGGAAACTACAATGAGCAGTTCTTC
>.|.|15|TRBV10-3|TRBJ1-6
CAISEAGSENSPLHF
TGTGCCATCAGTGAAGCAGGGTCGGAAAATTCACCCCTCCACTTT
>.|TRBD2|16|TRBV5-1|TRBJ2-1
CASSSSTGGPYNEQFF
TGCGCCAGCAGCTCGTCAACGGGGGGGCCTTACAATGAGCAGTTCTTC
>.|.|15|TRBV4-1|TRBJ2-3
CASSQNSGRTDTQYF
TGCGCCAGCAGCCAAAATAGCGGACGCACAGATACGCAGTATTTT
>.|TRBD1|14|TRBV7-9|TRBJ1-2
CASSFGQGEYGYTF
TGTGCCAGCAGTTTTGGACAGGGGGAGTATGGCTACACCTTC
>.|.|12|TRBV28|TRBJ1-2
CASRLGGSGYTF
TGTGCCAGCCGCCTAGGAGGTTCTGGCTACACCTTC
>.|TRBD2|13|TRBV12-3/TRBV12-4|TRBJ2-1
CASSLGGGDEQFF
TGTGCCAGCAGTTTAGGCGGGGGGGATGAGCAGTTCTTC
>.|.|14|TRBV3-1/TRBV3-2|TRBJ1-1
CASSPHRQVTEAFF
TGTGCCAGCAGCCCGCATCGACAGGTCACTGAAGCTTTCTTT
>.|TRBD1|15|TRBV5-1|TRBJ1-2
CASSPGTGASYGYTF
TGCGCCAGCAGCCCCGGGACAGGCGCTTCCTATGGCTACACCTTC
>.|.|11|TRBV30|TRBJ1-2
CAWSGGGGYTF
TGTGCCTGGAGTGGGGGAGGGGGCTACACCTTC
>.|TRBD1|15|TRBV19|TRBJ2-1
CASRIIGTGLNEQFF
TGTGCCAGTAGGATAATCGGGACAGGGCTGAATGAGCAGTTCTTC
>.|TRBD1|14|TRBV6-5|TRBJ1-2
CATSGQGISYGYTF
TGTGCCACCTCCGGACAGGGAATAAGCTATGGCTACACCTTC
>.|TRBD1|14|TRBV10-3|TRBJ1-2
CAISDEPGQGGYTF
TGTGCCATCAGTGATGAGCCCGGACAGGGGGGCTACACCTTC
>.|TRBD1|11|TRBV6-4|TRBJ1-2
CASSGQGGYTF
TGTGCCAGCAGTGGACAGGGAGGCTACACCTTC
>.|.|17|TRBV5-1|TRBJ1-1
CASRLIIRGNGNTEAFF
TGCGCCAGCAGGCTTATAATCCGGGGAAATGGTAACACTGAAGCTTTCTTT
>.|.|15|TRBV5-1|TRBJ2-6
CASSLRGSGANVLTF
TGCGCCAGCAGCTTGAGAGGGTCTGGGGCCAACGTCCTGACTTTC
>.|TRBD1|15|TRBV6-2/TRBV6-3|TRBJ1-2
CASSYGNRGPVGYTF
TGTGCCAGCAGTTACGGAAACAGGGGGCCGGTCGGCTACACCTTC
>.|.|14|TRBV3-1/TRBV3-2|TRBJ1-5
CASSSRGSNQPQHF
TGTGCCAGCAGCTCCCGAGGGAGCAATCAGCCCCAGCATTTT
>.|TRBD2|16|TRBV19|TRBJ2-3
CASSLSGGGWADTQYF
TGTGCCAGTAGCTTGTCGGGGGGGGGCTGGGCAGATACGCAGTATTTT
>.|.|13|TRBV13|TRBJ1-1
CASSLAENTEAFF
TGTGCCAGCAGCTTAGCAGAGAACACTGAAGCTTTCTTT
>.|.|16|TRBV11-2|TRBJ2-1
CASSSTRGRGSHEQFF
TGTGCCAGCAGCTCCACAAGGGGAAGAGGTTCCCATGAGCAGTTCTTC
>.|TRBD2|17|TRBV19|TRBJ2-1
CASSIDLSGASYNEQFF
TGTGCCAGTAGTATAGATTTGAGCGGGGCCTCCTACAATGAGCAGTTCTTC
>.|.|12|TRBV9|TRBJ1-1
CASSVVQAGAFF
TGTGCCAGCAGCGTAGTACAGGCTGGCGCTTTCTTT
>.|.|12|TRBV5-4|TRBJ1-1
CASSLGSGQSFF
TGTGCCAGCAGCTTGGGAAGTGGACAGTCGTTCTTT
>.|.|16|TRBV30|TRBJ2-3
CAWSVRLGWSTDTQYF
TGTGCCTGGAGTGTACGTCTAGGATGGAGCACAGATACGCAGTATTTT
>few|.|15|TRBV7-9|TRBJ1-2
CASSFQAFLNYGYTF
TGTGCCAGCAGCTTTCAGGCTTTCCTTAACTATGGCTACACCTTC
>few|TRBD2|19|TRBV6-2/TRBV6-3|TRBJ2-2
CASSYSTGPGLAGYGELFF
TGTGCCAGCAGTTACTCGACGGGACCGGGACTAGCGGGCTACGGGGAGCTGTTTTTT
>.|.|15|TRBV9|TRBJ2-1
CASSVSPGSADEQFF
TGTGCCAGCAGCGTATCACCCGGCTCCGCGGATGAGCAGTTCTTC
>.|.|19|TRBV4-2|TRBJ1-2
CASSQALGKGADSNYGYTF
TGTGCCAGCAGCCAAGCCCTGGGGAAAGGGGCCGATTCTAACTATGGCTACACCTTC
>.|.|15|TRBV2|TRBJ1-5
CASSLGGDSNQPQHF
TGTGCCAGCAGCCTCGGGGGGGATAGCAATCAGCCCCAGCATTTT
>.|TRBD1|17|TRBV3-1/TRBV3-2|TRBJ1-1
CASSLSGQGALNTEAFF
TGTGCCAGCAGCCTGTCCGGACAGGGGGCCCTGAACACTGAAGCTTTCTTT
>.|.|14|TRBV10-1|TRBJ1-6
CASRQVSYNSPLHF
TGCGCCAGCAGACAGGTCTCCTATAATTCACCCCTCCACTTT
>once|.|14|TRBV19|TRBJ1-1
CASSIAVPGSQAFF
TGTGCCAGTAGTATAGCCGTCCCAGGGTCTCAAGCTTTCTTT